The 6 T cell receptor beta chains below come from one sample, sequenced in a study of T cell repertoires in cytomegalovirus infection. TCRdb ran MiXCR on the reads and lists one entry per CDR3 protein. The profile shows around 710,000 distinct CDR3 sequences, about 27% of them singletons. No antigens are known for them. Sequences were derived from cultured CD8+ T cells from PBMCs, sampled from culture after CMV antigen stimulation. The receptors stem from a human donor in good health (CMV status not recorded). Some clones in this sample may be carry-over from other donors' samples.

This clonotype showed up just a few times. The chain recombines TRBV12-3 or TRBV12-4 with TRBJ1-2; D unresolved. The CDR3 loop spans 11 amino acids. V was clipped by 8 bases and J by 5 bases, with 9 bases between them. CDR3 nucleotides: TGTGCCAGCCGATCGAGGTATGGCTACACCTTC. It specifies CASRSRYGYTF.

DNA for the CDR3: TGTGCCAGCAGCCAAGAAGCAAGTGATACGCAGTATTTT. Translated, it gives CASSQEASDTQYF. This sequence joins TRBV3-1 and TRBJ2-3; no reliable D call. Trimming stripped 0 bases from V and 6 bases from J, with 7 bases between. This CDR3 has 13 amino acids. Germline V gene data show CDR1 as LGHDT and CDR2 as YNNKEL (reference sequence).

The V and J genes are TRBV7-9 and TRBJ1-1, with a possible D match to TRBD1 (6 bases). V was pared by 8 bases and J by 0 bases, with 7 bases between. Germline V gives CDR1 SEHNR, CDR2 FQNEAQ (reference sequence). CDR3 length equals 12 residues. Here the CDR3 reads CASQGLNTEAFF. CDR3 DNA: TGTGCCAGCCAGGGGCTGAACACTGAAGCTTTCTTT.

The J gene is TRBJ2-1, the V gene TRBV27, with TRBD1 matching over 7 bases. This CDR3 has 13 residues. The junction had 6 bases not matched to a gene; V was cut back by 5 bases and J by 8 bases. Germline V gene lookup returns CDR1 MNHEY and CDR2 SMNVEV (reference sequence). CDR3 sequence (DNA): TGTGCCAGCAGTCCCACAGGGGAGCATGAGCAGTTCTTC. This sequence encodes CASSPTGEHEQFF.

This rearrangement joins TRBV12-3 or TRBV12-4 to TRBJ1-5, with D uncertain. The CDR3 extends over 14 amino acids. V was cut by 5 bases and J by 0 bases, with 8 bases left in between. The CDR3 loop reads CASSTSYSNQPQHF. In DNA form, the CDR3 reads TGTGCCAGCAGTACAAGTTATAGCAATCAGCCCCAGCATTTT.

The CDR3 nucleotides are TGTGCCATCAGTGAGACCAAGACAGGGTCCCATGATACGCAGTATTTT. It translates to CAISETKTGSHDTQYF. The chain combines TRBV10-3 with TRBJ2-3, with TRBD1 identical over 7 bases. The J segment lost 6 bases and the V segment lost 2 bases, leaving 11 bases of the junction unmatched. CDR3 length equals 16 residues. Germline V gene data show CDR1 as ENHRY and CDR2 as SYGVKD.